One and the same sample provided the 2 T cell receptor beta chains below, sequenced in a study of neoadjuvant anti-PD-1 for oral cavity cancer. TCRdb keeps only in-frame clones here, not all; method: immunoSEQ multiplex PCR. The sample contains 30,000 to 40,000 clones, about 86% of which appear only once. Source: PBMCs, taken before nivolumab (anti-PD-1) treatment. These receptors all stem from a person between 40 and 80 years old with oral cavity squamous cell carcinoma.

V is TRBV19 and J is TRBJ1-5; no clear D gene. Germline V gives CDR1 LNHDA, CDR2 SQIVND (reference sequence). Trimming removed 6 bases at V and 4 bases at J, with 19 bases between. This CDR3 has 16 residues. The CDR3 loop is CASSLALGGRNQPQHF. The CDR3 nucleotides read TGTGCCAGTAGCTTGGCACTTGGAGGGAGGAATCAGCCCCAGCATTTT.

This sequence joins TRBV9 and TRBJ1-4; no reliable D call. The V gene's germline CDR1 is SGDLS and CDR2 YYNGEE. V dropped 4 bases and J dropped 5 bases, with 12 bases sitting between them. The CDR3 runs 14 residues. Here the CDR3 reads CASSTVPGNEKLFF. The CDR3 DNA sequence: TGTGCCAGCAGCACCGTACCGGGGAATGAAAAACTGTTTTTT.